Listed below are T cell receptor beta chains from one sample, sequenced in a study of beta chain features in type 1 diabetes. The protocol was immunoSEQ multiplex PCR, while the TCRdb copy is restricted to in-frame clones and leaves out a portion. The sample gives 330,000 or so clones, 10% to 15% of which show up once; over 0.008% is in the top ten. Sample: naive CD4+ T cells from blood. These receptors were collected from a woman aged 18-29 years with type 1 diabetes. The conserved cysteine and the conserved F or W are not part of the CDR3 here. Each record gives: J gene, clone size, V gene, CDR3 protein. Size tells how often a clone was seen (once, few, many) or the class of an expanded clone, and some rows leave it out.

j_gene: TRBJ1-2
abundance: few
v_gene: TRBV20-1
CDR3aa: SASSSVGYT

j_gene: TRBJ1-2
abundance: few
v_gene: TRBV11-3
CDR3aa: ASSLVSGTLGYT

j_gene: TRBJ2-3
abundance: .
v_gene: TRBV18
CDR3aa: ASSPSGSTDTQY

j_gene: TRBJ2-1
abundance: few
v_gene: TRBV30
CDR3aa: AWSPTRFGTSSRHEQF

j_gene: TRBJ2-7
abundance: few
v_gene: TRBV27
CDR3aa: ASSLSSVAYEQY

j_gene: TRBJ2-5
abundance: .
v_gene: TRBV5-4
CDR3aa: ASSSRDRGHETQY

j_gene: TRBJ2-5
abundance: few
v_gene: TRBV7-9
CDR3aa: ASSTDRVETQY

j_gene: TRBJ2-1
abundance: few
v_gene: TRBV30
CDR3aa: AWTTSGSVPGNEQF

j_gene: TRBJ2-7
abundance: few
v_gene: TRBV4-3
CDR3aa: ASSQISGSYEQY

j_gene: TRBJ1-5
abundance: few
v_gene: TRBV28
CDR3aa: ASSLGDRGRQPQH

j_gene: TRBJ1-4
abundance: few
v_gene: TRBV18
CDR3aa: ASSLGQGNEKLF

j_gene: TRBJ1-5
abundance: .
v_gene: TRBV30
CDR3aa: AWSPSRLQPQH

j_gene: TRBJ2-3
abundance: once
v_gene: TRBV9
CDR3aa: ASSVGSVADTQY

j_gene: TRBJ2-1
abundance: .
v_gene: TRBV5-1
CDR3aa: ASSLVAGAFNEQF

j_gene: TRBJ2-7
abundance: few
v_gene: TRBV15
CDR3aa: ATSRVELAGFEMRY

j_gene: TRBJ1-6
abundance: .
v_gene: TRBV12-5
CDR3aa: ASGIQEIHSPLH

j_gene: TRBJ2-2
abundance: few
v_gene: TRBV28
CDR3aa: ASSLLQLPNTGELF

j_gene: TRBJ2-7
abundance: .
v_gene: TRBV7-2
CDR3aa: ASSKAGYEQY

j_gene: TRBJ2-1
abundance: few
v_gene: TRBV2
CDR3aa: ASSEWTSGGLRL

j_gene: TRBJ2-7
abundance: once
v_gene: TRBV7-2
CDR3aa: ASSWREGGSYEQY

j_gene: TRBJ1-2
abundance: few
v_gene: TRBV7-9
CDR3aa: ASSTPNYGYT

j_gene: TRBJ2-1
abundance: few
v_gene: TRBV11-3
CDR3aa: ASSGSNNEQF

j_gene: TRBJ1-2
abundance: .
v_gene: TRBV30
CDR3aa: AWERVRGYT

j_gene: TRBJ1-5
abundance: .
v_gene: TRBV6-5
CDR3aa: ASSRGSNQPQH

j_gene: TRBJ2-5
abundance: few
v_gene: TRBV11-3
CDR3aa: ASRHKRRETQY

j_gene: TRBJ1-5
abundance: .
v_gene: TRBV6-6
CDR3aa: ASTGTASLGQPQH

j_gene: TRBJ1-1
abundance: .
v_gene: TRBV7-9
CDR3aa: ASSLMQEAF

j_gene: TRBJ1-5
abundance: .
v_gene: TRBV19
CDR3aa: ASSIEINQPQH

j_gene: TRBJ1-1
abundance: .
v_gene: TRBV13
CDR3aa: ASRWEGGLGTEAF

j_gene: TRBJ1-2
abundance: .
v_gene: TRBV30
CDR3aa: AWSDGGKGYT

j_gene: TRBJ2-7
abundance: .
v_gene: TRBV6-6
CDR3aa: ASSLYYEQY

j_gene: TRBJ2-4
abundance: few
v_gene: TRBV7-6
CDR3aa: ASSLFSGGDIQY

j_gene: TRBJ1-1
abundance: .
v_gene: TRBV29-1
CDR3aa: SVEQIEAF

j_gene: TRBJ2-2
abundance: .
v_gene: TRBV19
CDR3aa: ASSIGLAGAGELF

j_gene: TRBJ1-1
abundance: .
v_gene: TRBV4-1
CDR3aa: ASSPMARGNTEAF

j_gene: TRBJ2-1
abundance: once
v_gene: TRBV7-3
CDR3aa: ASSARLATGNEQF

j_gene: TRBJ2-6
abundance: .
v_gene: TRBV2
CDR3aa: ASRTSDSGANVLT

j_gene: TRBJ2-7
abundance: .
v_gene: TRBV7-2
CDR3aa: ASSLRREGEQY

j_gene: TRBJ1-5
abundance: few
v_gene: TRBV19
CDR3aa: ASTLAGLGNQPQH

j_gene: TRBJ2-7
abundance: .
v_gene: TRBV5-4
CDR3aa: ASSPGQTSYEQY

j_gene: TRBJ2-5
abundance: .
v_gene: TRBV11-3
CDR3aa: ASSLEGTSAETQY

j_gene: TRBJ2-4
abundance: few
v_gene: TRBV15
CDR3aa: ATTGGEGLAKNIQY

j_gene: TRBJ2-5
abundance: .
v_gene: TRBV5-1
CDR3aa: ASGPTGASQETQY

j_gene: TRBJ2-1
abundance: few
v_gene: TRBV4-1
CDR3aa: ASSPIPKTASQF

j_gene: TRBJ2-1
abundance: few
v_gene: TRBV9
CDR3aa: ASSEAGVEVNEQF

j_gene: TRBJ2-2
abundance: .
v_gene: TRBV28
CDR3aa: ASSLASRITGELF

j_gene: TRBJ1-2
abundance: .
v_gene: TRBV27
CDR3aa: ASSFRRGRTNYGYT

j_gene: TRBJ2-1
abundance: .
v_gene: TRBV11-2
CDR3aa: ASSSVLSGTKGNEQF